This section outlines one T cell receptor (beta chain) sequence together with its context. Its antigen is as yet unknown. V was clipped by 4 bases and J by 5 bases; unmatched bases: 11. CDR3 length: 17 amino acids. Germline-derived CDR1 and CDR2 are SGHNT and YYREEE (reference sequence). The PCR had 60 Vbeta and 13 Jbeta primers. Profiling relied on immunoSEQ multiplex PCR, and the TCRdb table lists in-frame clones only, not all of them. Of 200,000 or so clones in the sample, about 80% were seen once. This sample was included in a study of cytomegalovirus exposure and HLA in healthy donors. The study, taken as a whole, reports: V segments that were indistinguishable, TRBV6-2 and TRBV6-3 among them, were omitted from analysis.

The TCR was taken from a man aged 40-49 years in good health and CMV-seronegative. Sequencing used PBMCs. The V gene is TRBV5-4, the J gene TRBJ2-1, with TRBD2 matching 11 bases. The CDR3 sequence: CASSPTSGSLQDNEQFF. CDR3 sequence (DNA): TGTGCCAGCAGCCCTACTAGCGGGAGCCTCCAAGACAATGAGCAGTTCTTC.